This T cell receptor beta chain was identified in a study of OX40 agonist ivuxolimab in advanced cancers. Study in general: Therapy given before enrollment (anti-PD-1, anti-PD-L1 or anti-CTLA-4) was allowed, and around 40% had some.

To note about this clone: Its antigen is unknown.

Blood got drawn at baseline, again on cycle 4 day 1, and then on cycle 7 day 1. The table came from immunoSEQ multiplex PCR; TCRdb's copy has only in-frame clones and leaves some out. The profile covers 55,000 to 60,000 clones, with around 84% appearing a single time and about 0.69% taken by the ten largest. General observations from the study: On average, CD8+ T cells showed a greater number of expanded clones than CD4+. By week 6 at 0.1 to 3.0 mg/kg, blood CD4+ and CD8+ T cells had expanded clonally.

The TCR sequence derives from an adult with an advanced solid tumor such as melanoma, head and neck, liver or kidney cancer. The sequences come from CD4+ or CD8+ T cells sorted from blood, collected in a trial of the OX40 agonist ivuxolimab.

The CDR3 loop is CASSIRQETQYF. In DNA, the CDR3 is TGTGCCAGTAGTATACGCCAGGAGACCCAGTACTTC. This sequence joins TRBV19 and TRBJ2-5; D is unclear. This CDR3 has 12 amino acids. Germline lookup yields CDR1 LNHDA and CDR2 SQIVND (reference sequence). V was shortened by 2 bases and J by 5 bases, with 6 bases between the two germline ends. The entire variable domain, with the rest obtained from reference TRBV19 and TRBJ2-5, is as follows: DGGITQSPKYLFRKEGQNVTLSCEQNLNHDAMYWYRQDPGQGLRLIYYSQIVNDFQKGDIAEGYSVSREKKESFPLTVTSAQKNPTAFYLCASSIRQETQYFGPGTRLLVL.